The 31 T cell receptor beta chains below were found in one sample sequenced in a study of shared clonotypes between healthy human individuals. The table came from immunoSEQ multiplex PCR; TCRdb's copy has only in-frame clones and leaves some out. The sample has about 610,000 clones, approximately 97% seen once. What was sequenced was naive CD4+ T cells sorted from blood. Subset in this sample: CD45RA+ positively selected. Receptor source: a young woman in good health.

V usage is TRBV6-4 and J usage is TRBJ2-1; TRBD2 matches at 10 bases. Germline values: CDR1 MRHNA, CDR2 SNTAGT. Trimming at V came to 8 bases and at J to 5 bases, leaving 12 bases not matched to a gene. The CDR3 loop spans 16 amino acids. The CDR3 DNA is TGTGCCAGCTCCCCCCGCTTAAGCGGGAGGGACAATGAGCAGTTCTTC. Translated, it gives CASSPRLSGRDNEQFF.

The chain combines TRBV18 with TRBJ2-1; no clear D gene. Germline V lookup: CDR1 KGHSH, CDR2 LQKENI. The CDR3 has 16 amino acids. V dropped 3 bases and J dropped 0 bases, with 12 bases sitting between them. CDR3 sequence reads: CASSPQQSSSYNEQFF. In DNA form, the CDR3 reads TGTGCCAGCTCACCCCAACAGTCGAGCTCCTACAATGAGCAGTTCTTC.

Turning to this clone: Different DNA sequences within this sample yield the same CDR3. This chain's CDR3 is CASSLGLAGGYEQYF. The DNA for the CDR3 is TGTGCCAGCAGTTTGGGACTAGCGGGAGGTTACGAGCAGTACTTC. The chain has TRBV28 and TRBJ2-7, with 15 bases fitting TRBD2. Looked up from germline, CDR1 is MDHEN and CDR2 is SYDVKM. CDR3 size: 15 residues. The V gene end was trimmed by 3 bases and the J gene end by 4 bases; junction bases not matched to a gene: 1.

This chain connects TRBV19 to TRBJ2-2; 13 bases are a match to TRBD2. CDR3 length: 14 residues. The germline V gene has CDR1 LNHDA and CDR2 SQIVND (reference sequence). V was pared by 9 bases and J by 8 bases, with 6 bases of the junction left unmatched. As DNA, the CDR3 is TGTGCCAGCACTAGCGGGAGGGCCGAAGGGGAGCTGTTTTTT. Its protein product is CASTSGRAEGELFF. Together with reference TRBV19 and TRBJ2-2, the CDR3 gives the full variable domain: DGGITQSPKYLFRKEGQNVTLSCEQNLNHDAMYWYRQDPGQGLRLIYYSQIVNDFQKGDIAEGYSVSREKKESFPLTVTSAQKNPTAFYLCASTSGRAEGELFFGEGSRLTVL.

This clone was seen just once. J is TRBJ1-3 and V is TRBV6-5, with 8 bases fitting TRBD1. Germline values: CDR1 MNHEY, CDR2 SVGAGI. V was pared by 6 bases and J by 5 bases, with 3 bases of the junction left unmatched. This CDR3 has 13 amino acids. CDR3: CASSRQGRNTIYF. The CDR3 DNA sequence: TGTGCCAGCAGCAGACAGGGGAGAAACACCATATATTTT.

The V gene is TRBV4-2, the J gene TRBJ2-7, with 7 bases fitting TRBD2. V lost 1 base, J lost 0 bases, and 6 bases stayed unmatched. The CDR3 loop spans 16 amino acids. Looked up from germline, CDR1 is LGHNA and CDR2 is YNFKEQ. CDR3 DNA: TGTGCCAGCAGCCAAGCGGCAGCGGGAAGCTCCTACGAGCAGTACTTC. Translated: CASSQAAAGSSYEQYF.

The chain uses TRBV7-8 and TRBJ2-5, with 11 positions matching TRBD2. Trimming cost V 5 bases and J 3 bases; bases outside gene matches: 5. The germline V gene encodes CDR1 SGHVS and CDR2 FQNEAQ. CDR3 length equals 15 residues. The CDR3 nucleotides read TGTGCCAGCAGCACCCGACTAGCGGGAAAAGAGACCCAGTACTTC. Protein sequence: CASSTRLAGKETQYF. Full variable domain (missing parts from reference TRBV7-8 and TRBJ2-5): GAGVSQSPRYKVAKRGQDVALRCDPISGHVSLFWYQQALGQGPEFLTYFQNEAQLDKSGLPSDRFFAERPEGSVSTLKIQRTQQEDSAVYLCASSTRLAGKETQYFGPGTRLLVL.

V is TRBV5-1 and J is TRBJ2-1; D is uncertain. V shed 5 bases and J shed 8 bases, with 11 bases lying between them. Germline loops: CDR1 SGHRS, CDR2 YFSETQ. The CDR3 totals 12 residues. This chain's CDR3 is CASSSSEHEQFF. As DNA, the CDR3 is TGCGCCAGCAGTTCGAGCGAGCATGAGCAGTTCTTC.

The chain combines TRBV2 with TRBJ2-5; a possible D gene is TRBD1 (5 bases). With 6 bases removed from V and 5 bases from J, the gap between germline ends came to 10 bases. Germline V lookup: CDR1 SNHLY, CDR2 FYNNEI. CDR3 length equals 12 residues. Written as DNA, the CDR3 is TGTGCCAGCAGCCTCAACAGGGAGACCCAGTACTTC. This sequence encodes CASSLNRETQYF.

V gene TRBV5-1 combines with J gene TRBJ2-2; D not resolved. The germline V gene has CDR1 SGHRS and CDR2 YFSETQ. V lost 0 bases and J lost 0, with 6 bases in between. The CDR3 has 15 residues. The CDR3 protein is CASSLAAANTGELFF. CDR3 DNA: TGCGCCAGCAGCTTGGCGGCAGCGAACACCGGGGAGCTGTTTTTT.

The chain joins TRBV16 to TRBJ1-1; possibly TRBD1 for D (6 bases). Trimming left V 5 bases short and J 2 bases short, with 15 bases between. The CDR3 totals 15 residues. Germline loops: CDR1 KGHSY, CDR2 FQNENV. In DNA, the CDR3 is TGTGCCAGCAGCGGGGGCGAGGCTTCAAACACTGAAGCTTTCTTT. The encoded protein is CASSGGEASNTEAFF.

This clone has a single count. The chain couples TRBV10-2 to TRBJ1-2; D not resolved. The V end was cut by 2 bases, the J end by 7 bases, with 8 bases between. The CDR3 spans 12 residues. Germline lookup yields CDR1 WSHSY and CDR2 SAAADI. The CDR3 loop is CASSELDGGYTF. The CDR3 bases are TGCGCCAGCAGTGAGCTGGACGGTGGCTACACCTTC.

The CDR3 protein is CASTLGREGPREQYF. The CDR3 DNA reads as TGTGCCAGCACCCTCGGGCGGGAGGGCCCGCGGGAGCAGTACTTC. The rearrangement uses TRBV28 and TRBJ2-7; 9 bases fit TRBD2. The CDR3 is 15 residues long. With V trimmed by 7 bases and J by 7 bases, 14 bases remained unmatched. Germline CDR1 and CDR2: MDHEN and SYDVKM.

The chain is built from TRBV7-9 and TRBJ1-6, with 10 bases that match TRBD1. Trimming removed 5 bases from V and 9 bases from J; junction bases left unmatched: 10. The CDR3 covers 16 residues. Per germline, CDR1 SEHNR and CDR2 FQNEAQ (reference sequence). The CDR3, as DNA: TGTGCCAGCAGCACCCGGACAGGGGGGCTGAGTTCACCCCTCCACTTT. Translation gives CASSTRTGGLSSPLHF.

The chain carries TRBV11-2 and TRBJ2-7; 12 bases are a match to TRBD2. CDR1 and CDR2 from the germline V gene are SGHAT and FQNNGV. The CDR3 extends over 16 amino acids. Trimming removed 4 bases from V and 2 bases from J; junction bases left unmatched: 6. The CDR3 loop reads CASSSVTSGSPYEQYF. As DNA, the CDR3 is TGTGCCAGCAGCTCCGTGACTAGCGGGAGTCCCTACGAGCAGTACTTC.

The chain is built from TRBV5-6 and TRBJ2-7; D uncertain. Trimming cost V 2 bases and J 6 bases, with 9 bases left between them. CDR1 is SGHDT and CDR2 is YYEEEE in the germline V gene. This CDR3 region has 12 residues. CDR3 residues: CASSLYGGEQYF. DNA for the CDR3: TGTGCCAGCAGCTTATACGGCGGCGAGCAGTACTTC.

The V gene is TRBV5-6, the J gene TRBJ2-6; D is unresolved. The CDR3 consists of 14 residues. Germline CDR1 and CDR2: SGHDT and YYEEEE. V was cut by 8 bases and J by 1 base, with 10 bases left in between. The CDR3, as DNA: TGTGCCAGTCTCGTCCAGTCTGGGGCCAACGTCCTGACTTTC. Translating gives CASLVQSGANVLTF.

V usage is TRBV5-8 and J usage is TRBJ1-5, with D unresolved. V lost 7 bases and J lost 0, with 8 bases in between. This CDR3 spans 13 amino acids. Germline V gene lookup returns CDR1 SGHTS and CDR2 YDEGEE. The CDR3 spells CASGWYSNQPQHF. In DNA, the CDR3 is TGTGCCAGCGGGTGGTATAGCAATCAGCCCCAGCATTTT.

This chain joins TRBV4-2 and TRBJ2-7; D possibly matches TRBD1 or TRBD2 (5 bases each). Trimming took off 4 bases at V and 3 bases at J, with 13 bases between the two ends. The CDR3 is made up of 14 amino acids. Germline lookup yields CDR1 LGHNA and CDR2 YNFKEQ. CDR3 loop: CASSLGTENYEQYF. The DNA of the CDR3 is TGTGCCAGCAGCCTCGGGACGGAAAACTACGAGCAGTACTTC.

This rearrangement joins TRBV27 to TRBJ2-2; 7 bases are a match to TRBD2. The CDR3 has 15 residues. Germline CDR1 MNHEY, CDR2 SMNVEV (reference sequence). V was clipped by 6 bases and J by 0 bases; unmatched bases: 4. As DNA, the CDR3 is TGTGCCAGCAGACGAGCGGGATCGAACACCGGGGAGCTGTTTTTT. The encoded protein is CASRRAGSNTGELFF.

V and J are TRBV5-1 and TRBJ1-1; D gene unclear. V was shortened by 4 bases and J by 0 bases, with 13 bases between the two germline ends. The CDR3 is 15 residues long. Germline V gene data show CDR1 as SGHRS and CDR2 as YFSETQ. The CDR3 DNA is TGCGCCAGCAGCACCGGCCTACTTTTGAACACTGAAGCTTTCTTT. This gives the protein CASSTGLLLNTEAFF.

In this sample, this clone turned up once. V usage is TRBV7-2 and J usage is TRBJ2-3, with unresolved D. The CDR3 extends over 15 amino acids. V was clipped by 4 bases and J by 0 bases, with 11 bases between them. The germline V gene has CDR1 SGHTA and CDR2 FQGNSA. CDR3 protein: CASSWLGGSTDTQYF. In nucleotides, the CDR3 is TGTGCCAGCAGCTGGCTTGGCGGTAGCACAGATACGCAGTATTTT.

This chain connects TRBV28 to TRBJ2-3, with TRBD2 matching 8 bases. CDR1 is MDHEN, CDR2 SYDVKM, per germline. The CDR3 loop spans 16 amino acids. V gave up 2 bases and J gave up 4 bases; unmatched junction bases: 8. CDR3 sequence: CASSLMSGGPPDTQYF. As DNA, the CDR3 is TGTGCCAGCAGTTTAATGTCGGGAGGGCCCCCAGATACGCAGTATTTT.

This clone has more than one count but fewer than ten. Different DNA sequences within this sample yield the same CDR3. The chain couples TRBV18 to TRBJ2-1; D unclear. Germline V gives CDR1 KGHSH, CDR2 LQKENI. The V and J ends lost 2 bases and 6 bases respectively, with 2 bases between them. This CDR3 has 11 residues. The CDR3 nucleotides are TGTGCCAGCTCACCAGGCAATGAGCAGTTCTTC. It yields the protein CASSPGNEQFF.

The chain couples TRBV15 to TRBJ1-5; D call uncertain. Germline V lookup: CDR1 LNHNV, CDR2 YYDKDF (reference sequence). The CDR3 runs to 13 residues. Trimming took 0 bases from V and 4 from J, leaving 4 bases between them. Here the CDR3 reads CATSREMNQPQHF. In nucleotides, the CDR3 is TGTGCCACCAGCAGAGAAATGAATCAGCCCCAGCATTTT.

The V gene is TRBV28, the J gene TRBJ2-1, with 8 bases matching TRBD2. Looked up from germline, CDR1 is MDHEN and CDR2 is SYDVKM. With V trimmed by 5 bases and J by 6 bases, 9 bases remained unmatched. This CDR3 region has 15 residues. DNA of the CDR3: TGTGCCAGCAGTCAGGCGGGAGGATCCGGCAATGAGCAGTTCTTC. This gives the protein CASSQAGGSGNEQFF. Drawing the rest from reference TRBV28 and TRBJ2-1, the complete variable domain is DVKVTQSSRYLVKRTGEKVFLECVQDMDHENMFWYRQDPGLGLRLIYFSYDVKMKEKGDIPEGYSVSREKKERFSLILESASTNQTSMYLCASSQAGGSGNEQFFGPGTRLTVL.

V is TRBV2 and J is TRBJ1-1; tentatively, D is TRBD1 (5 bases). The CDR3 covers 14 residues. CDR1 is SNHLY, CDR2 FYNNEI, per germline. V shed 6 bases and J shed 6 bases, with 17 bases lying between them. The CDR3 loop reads CASRTLQAVAEAFF. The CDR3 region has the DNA TGTGCCAGCAGGACCTTACAGGCGGTGGCTGAAGCTTTCTTT.

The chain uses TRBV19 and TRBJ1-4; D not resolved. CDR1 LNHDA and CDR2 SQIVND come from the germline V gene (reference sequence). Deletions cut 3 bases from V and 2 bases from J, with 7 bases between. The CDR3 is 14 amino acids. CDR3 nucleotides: TGTGCCAGTAGTATCCGGATTACTAATGAAAAACTGTTTTTT. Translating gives CASSIRITNEKLFF.

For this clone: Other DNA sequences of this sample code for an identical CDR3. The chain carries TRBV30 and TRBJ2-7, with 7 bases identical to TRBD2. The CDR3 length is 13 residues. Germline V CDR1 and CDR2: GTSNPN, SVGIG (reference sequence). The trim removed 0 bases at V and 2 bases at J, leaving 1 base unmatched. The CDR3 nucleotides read TGTGCCTGGAGTGTGGGGGGGGCCTACGAGCAGTACTTC. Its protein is CAWSVGGAYEQYF.

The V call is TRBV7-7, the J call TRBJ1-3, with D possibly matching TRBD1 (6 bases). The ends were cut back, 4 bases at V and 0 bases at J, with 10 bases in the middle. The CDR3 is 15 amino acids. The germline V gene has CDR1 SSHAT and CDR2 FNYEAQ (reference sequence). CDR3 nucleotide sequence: TGTGCCAGCAGCTCCGGACAGTCCTCTGGAAACACCATATATTTT. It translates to CASSSGQSSGNTIYF.

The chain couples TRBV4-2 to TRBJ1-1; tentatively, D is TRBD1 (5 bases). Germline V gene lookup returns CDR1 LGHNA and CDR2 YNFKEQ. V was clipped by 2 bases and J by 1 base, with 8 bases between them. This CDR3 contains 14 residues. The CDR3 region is CASSQRQGNTEAFF. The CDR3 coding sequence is TGTGCCAGCAGCCAACGGCAGGGGAACACTGAAGCTTTCTTT.